A single sample is the source of the 31 T cell receptor beta chains below, sequenced in a study of OX40 agonist ivuxolimab in advanced cancers. Assay used: immunoSEQ multiplex PCR; TCRdb lists only in-frame clones, some missing. The sample holds 50,000 to 60,000 clones, 70% to 90% seen once. This material consisted of CD4+ or CD8+ T cells sorted from blood, taken in a trial of the OX40 agonist ivuxolimab. Source of these receptors: an adult with an advanced solid tumor such as melanoma, head and neck, liver or kidney cancer.

This chain connects TRBV7-3 to TRBJ1-1; D not certain. V was trimmed by 8 bases and J by 2 bases, leaving 12 bases between them. Germline-derived CDR1 and CDR2 are SGHTA and FQGTGA. The length of the CDR3 is 13 residues. This CDR3 reads CASREADNTEAFF. As DNA, the CDR3 is TGTGCCAGCCGAGAGGCCGATAACACTGAAGCTTTCTTT.

The V call is TRBV30, the J call TRBJ1-2, with a possible D match to TRBD1 (5 bases). The CDR3 extends over 14 amino acids. CDR1 is GTSNPN and CDR2 is SVGIG in the germline V gene (reference sequence). Trimming removed 3 bases from V and 7 bases from J, with 18 bases in between. In nucleotides, the CDR3 is TGTGCCTGGAGGTTCTTTGTGGGGGACGGTGGCTACACCTTC. It is translated as CAWRFFVGDGGYTF.

The rearrangement joins TRBV10-3 to TRBJ2-2; D unclear. V lost 2 bases to trimming and J lost 0 bases, with 10 bases between them. CDR1 is ENHRY and CDR2 is SYGVKD in the germline V gene. The CDR3 runs to 16 residues. CDR3 residues: CAISETAPSNTGELFF. The CDR3 DNA is TGTGCCATCAGTGAGACAGCGCCCTCGAACACCGGGGAGCTGTTTTTT.

CDR3 DNA sequence: TGTGCTAGTGGTCCCGGGACAGCTTACGAGCAGTACTTC. It codes for CASGPGTAYEQYF. The V gene is TRBV12-5, the J gene TRBJ2-7; 7 bases are shared with TRBD1. Germline loops: CDR1 LGHNT, CDR2 FRNRAP. This CDR3 region has 13 residues. The V gene end was trimmed by 5 bases and the J gene end by 4 bases; junction bases not matched to a gene: 5.

The chain joins TRBV5-6 to TRBJ1-5; 8 bases fit TRBD1. CDR3 length: 15 amino acids. Unmatched junction bases numbered 7, after V lost 4 bases and J lost 4 bases. CDR1 is SGHDT and CDR2 is YYEEEE in the germline V gene. CDR3 loop: CASSPSTGANQPQHF. The CDR3, as DNA: TGTGCCAGCAGCCCCTCGACAGGGGCAAATCAGCCCCAGCATTTT.

The chain recombines TRBV30 with TRBJ2-7; D is undetermined. The germline V and J ends were trimmed by 1 base and 0 bases, with 7 bases remaining between them. Germline CDR1 is GTSNPN and CDR2 is SVGIG (reference sequence). CDR3 length: 13 residues. CDR3 amino acids: CAWSGHSSYEQYF. The CDR3 nucleotides read TGTGCCTGGAGTGGGCACAGCTCCTACGAGCAGTACTTC.

The V gene is TRBV11-2, the J gene TRBJ2-5, with D unresolved. The CDR3 length is 16 residues. Germline V CDR1 and CDR2: SGHAT, FQNNGV. V was pared by 2 bases and J by 5 bases, with 18 bases between. CDR3 in amino acids: CASSLLGSVGQETQYF. The CDR3 DNA is TGTGCCAGCAGCTTATTGGGTTCCGTGGGCCAGGAGACCCAGTACTTC.

J is TRBJ1-6 and V is TRBV30, with D perhaps TRBD1 (5 bases). The CDR3 spans 13 residues. The V gene's germline CDR1 is GTSNPN and CDR2 SVGIG (reference sequence). V lost 4 bases and J lost 10, with 14 bases in between. The CDR3 DNA reads as TGTGCCTGGAACACGGGGCTCGGGTCACCCCTCCACTTT. It encodes CAWNTGLGSPLHF.

The chain combines TRBV7-9 with TRBJ2-2; D not resolved. The CDR3 totals 14 residues. From germline, CDR1 is SEHNR and CDR2 FQNEAQ (reference sequence). Between the trimmed V and J ends, which lost 6 bases and 5 bases, there was a span of 13 bases. The CDR3 bases are TGTGCCAGCAGAAAACCAAGGGATACCGGGGAGCTGTTTTTT. Its protein is CASRKPRDTGELFF.

V usage is TRBV29-1 and J usage is TRBJ2-1; possible D gene TRBD2, 6 bases. V was shortened by 6 bases and J by 4 bases, with 19 bases between the two germline ends. From germline, CDR1 is SQVTM and CDR2 ANQGSEA. The CDR3 has 15 residues. The CDR3 here is CSVFHELAQYNEQFF. CDR3 coding DNA: TGCAGCGTCTTCCATGAGCTAGCGCAATACAATGAGCAGTTCTTC.

V gene TRBV5-1 combines with J gene TRBJ2-7, with D perhaps matching TRBD1 or TRBD2 (5 bases each). This CDR3 contains 15 residues. CDR1 is SGHRS and CDR2 is YFSETQ in the germline V gene. V lost 2 bases, J lost 3 bases, and 15 bases lay in between. CDR3 in DNA: TGCGCCAGCAGCTTCTCCCGGGACGGTTTCTACGAGCAGTACTTC. Encoded protein: CASSFSRDGFYEQYF.

This chain links TRBV15 with TRBJ1-2; D might be TRBD1 (6 bases). Germline V CDR1 and CDR2: LNHNV, YYDKDF (reference sequence). Trimming pared 5 bases from V and 6 bases from J, leaving 19 bases between. This CDR3 comprises 15 residues. CDR3 DNA sequence: TGTGCCACCAGCCCGGCCGTCAGGGGAAACGATGGCTACACCTTC. Translation: CATSPAVRGNDGYTF.

This rearrangement joins TRBV9 to TRBJ1-4, with 8 bases fitting TRBD1. Germline loops: CDR1 SGDLS, CDR2 YYNGEE. The CDR3 runs to 14 residues. V trimming: 2 bases; J trimming: 5 bases; junction bases outside the gene matches: 2. The CDR3 sequence is CASSVDRENEKLFF. DNA of the CDR3: TGTGCCAGCAGCGTGGACAGGGAGAATGAAAAACTGTTTTTT.

The count of this clone is one. The gene calls are TRBV10-1 and TRBJ1-1, with D unresolved. This CDR3 region has 14 residues. Trimming removed 3 bases from V and 1 base from J, with 9 bases in between. Per the germline V gene, CDR1 is WNHNN and CDR2 is SYGVQD (reference sequence). CDR3 sequence reads: CASSDGGRNTEAFF. The CDR3 coding sequence is TGCGCCAGCAGTGACGGTGGCAGGAACACTGAAGCTTTCTTT.

This chain joins TRBV4-1 and TRBJ1-5; 7 bases map to TRBD1. Germline CDR1 is MGHRA and CDR2 is YSYEKL. This CDR3 spans 14 amino acids. V shed 3 bases, J shed 5 bases, and the junction held 4 bases outside the gene matches. In DNA form, the CDR3 reads TGCGCCAGCAGCCAGAGTACAGGGGATCAGCCCCAGCATTTT. Encoded protein: CASSQSTGDQPQHF.

The V gene is TRBV2, the J gene TRBJ1-1; D might be TRBD1 (6 bases). Looked up from germline, CDR1 is SNHLY and CDR2 is FYNNEI. CDR3 size: 14 residues. Trimming removed 1 base from V and 7 bases from J, with 13 bases in between. This CDR3 reads CASSEDPGAHEAFF. In DNA form, the CDR3 reads TGTGCCAGCAGTGAAGATCCGGGGGCTCATGAAGCTTTCTTT. The complete variable domain, with remaining parts taken from reference TRBV2 and TRBJ1-1, reads EPEVTQTPSHQVTQMGQEVILRCVPISNHLYFYWYRQILGQKVEFLVSFYNNEISEKSEIFDDQFSVERPDGSNFTLKIRSTKLEDSAMYFCASSEDPGAHEAFFGQGTRLTVV.

A single count supports this clone. The chain joins TRBV6-5 to TRBJ2-1; TRBD2 aligns across 13 bases. Germline V CDR1 and CDR2: MNHEY, SVGAGI. The CDR3 totals 15 residues. J lost 4 bases, V lost 7 bases, and 4 bases had no gene match. The CDR3 DNA follows: TGTGCCAGCACCTTACTAGCGGGGGGGTACAATGAGCAGTTCTTC. Its protein product is CASTLLAGGYNEQFF.

The chain links TRBV6-6 to TRBJ1-2; D is ambiguous. Deletions cut 5 bases from V and 6 bases from J, with 19 bases between. The germline CDR1 and CDR2 sequences are MNHNY and SVGAGI (reference sequence). The CDR3 loop spans 15 amino acids. The CDR3 DNA reads as TGTGCCAGCAGTCCCTGGACGCACCAGGCCGATGGCTACACCTTC. It is translated as CASSPWTHQADGYTF.

This clone was detected once. The chain has TRBV2 and TRBJ2-5; D is unclear. Trimming removed 8 bases from V and 4 bases from J, with 8 bases in between. This CDR3 is 11 amino acids long. Germline CDR1 and CDR2: SNHLY and FYNNEI. The CDR3 nucleotides read TGTGCCAGCGACAACGGAGAGACCCAGTACTTC. Protein: CASDNGETQYF.

The V gene is TRBV27, the J gene TRBJ2-1; 11 positions agree with TRBD2. With V trimmed by 5 bases and J by 5 bases, 11 bases remained unmatched. The germline V gene encodes CDR1 MNHEY and CDR2 SMNVEV (reference sequence). CDR3 length: 17 residues. Here the CDR3 DNA reads TGTGCCAGCAGTCCCCTCCCGACTAGCGGGGCACACAATGAGCAGTTCTTC. Protein product: CASSPLPTSGAHNEQFF.

This chain uses TRBV19 with TRBJ1-1, with a tentative D call TRBD1 (6 bases). Between the trimmed V and J ends, which lost 3 bases and 0 bases, there was a span of 14 bases. The CDR3 is 16 amino acids. Germline V lookup: CDR1 LNHDA, CDR2 SQIVND (reference sequence). The CDR3 DNA reads TGTGCCAGTAGTATGGCGGGACAATTTCTGAACACTGAAGCTTTCTTT. Its protein is CASSMAGQFLNTEAFF. The entire variable domain, with the rest obtained from reference TRBV19 and TRBJ1-1, is as follows: DGGITQSPKYLFRKEGQNVTLSCEQNLNHDAMYWYRQDPGQGLRLIYYSQIVNDFQKGDIAEGYSVSREKKESFPLTVTSAQKNPTAFYLCASSMAGQFLNTEAFFGQGTRLTVV.

By share, this clone ranks as medium-sized. The genes are TRBV4-2 and TRBJ2-3; no reliable D call. Between the trimmed V and J ends, which lost 3 bases and 2 bases, there was a span of 6 bases. The CDR3 extends over 13 amino acids. The germline CDR1 and CDR2 sequences are LGHNA and YNFKEQ. The CDR3 nucleotides are TGTGCCAGCAGCCAGGTTACCACAGATACGCAGTATTTT. Translated: CASSQVTTDTQYF.

The chain has TRBV11-3 and TRBJ1-1; D is unclear. The germline gives CDR1 SGHNT, CDR2 YENEEA. CDR3 size: 13 residues. Trimming pared 0 bases from V and 3 bases from J, leaving 5 bases between. The CDR3 region has the DNA TGTGCCAGCAGCTTAGACAAGTACACTGAAGCTTTCTTT. This sequence encodes CASSLDKYTEAFF.

V and J are TRBV19 and TRBJ2-3, with 7 positions matching TRBD1. CDR1 is LNHDA, CDR2 SQIVND, per germline (reference sequence). Trimming cost V 4 bases and J 2 bases; bases outside gene matches: 3. CDR3 length: 14 amino acids. The CDR3 nucleotides are TGTGCCAGTAGTACCGACAGGGCCACAGATACGCAGTATTTT. Protein: CASSTDRATDTQYF.

V usage is TRBV11-2 and J usage is TRBJ2-1; tentatively, D is TRBD1 (6 bases). V shed 3 bases and J shed 3 bases, with 15 bases lying between them. CDR1 is SGHAT, CDR2 FQNNGV, per germline. This CDR3 has 16 amino acids. The CDR3 nucleotides are TGTGCCAGCAGCTTCTTCGGACAGTCCGGCTACAATGAGCAGTTCTTC. Its translation: CASSFFGQSGYNEQFF.

The chain combines TRBV4-1 with TRBJ2-5; D gene ambiguous. Trimming cost V 0 bases and J 0 bases, with 8 bases left between them. Looked up from germline, CDR1 is MGHRA and CDR2 is YSYEKL. The CDR3 is made up of 15 amino acids. CDR3 nucleotides: TGCGCCAGCAGCCAAGATCCGGCGTACCAAGAGACCCAGTACTTC. Encoded protein: CASSQDPAYQETQYF.

The rearrangement links TRBV4-2 to TRBJ1-4, with 10 bases matching TRBD1. The germline CDR1 and CDR2 sequences are LGHNA and YNFKEQ. The CDR3 is 17 residues long. Trimming cost V 4 bases and J 3 bases; bases outside gene matches: 8. The CDR3 region is CASSPRDRGIANEKLFF. CDR3 DNA sequence: TGTGCCAGCAGCCCGAGGGACAGGGGAATTGCTAATGAAAAACTGTTTTTT.

The rearrangement joins TRBV11-2 to TRBJ2-1, with D possibly matching TRBD1 (5 bases). Germline assignment: CDR1 SGHAT and CDR2 FQNNGV. Deletions cut 5 bases from V and 4 bases from J, with 18 bases between. This CDR3 region has 16 residues. The CDR3 sequence is CASSPRLGALYNEQFF. The DNA for the CDR3 is TGTGCCAGCAGCCCCCGTTTAGGGGCCCTATACAATGAGCAGTTCTTC.

The chain joins TRBV4-1 to TRBJ2-7; 7 bases agree with TRBD1. V trimming: 1 base; J trimming: 4 bases; junction bases outside the gene matches: 4. The CDR3 has 14 residues. Germline-derived CDR1 and CDR2 are MGHRA and YSYEKL. CDR3 DNA sequence: TGCGCCAGCAGCCAAGGGGAGACAGGGTACGAGCAGTACTTC. Translation gives CASSQGETGYEQYF.

This rearrangement joins TRBV19 to TRBJ1-1, with D perhaps TRBD1 (6 bases). V lost 9 bases, J lost 4 bases, and 18 bases lay in between. In germline, CDR1 is LNHDA, CDR2 SQIVND (reference sequence). The CDR3 length is 14 residues. In nucleotides, the CDR3 is TGTGCCAGCGGTACCGGGACATTATTCACTGAAGCTTTCTTT. Translated, it gives CASGTGTLFTEAFF.

V and J are TRBV6-4 and TRBJ1-5, with D maybe TRBD1 (5 bases). The length of the CDR3 is 17 residues. The germline V gene has CDR1 MRHNA and CDR2 SNTAGT. Trimming left V 5 bases short and J 3 bases short, with 20 bases between. CDR3 loop: CASSRPRGGDLNQPQHF. The CDR3 nucleotides are TGTGCCAGCAGTCGACCCCGGGGAGGGGACCTCAATCAGCCCCAGCATTTT.